This T cell receptor beta chain was observed in a study of cytomegalovirus exposure and HLA in healthy donors. Whole-study results and caveats: What a later analysis showed was that several of the most significant clusters appeared linked to common viral pathogens.

A multiplex PCR was run with 60 Vbeta primers and 13 Jbeta primers. Here immunoSEQ multiplex PCR was the method, and the copy in TCRdb shows in-frame clones only, minus some. The sample consists of approximately 180,000 clones, 80% of them appearing once. V lost 0 bases and J lost 0; bases outside the gene matches: 2. Germline V gene lookup returns CDR1 GTSNPN and CDR2 SVGIG (reference sequence). The CDR3 length is 15 residues. This clone appeared once. Its cognate antigen is unknown. The TCR originated in a man aged 30-40 years in good health and CMV-seropositive. Sequenced input: PBMCs. The chain couples TRBV30 to TRBJ1-5; 7 nucleotides match TRBD1. The CDR3 sequence: CAWSVQGLSNQPQHF. CDR3 DNA: TGTGCCTGGAGTGTACAGGGGCTTAGCAATCAGCCCCAGCATTTT. Full variable domain (remainder filled in from reference TRBV30 and TRBJ1-5): SQTIHQWPATLVQPVGSPLSLECTVEGTSNPNLYWYRQAAGRGLQLLFYSVGIGQISSEVPQNLSASRPQDRQFILSSKKLLLSDSGFYLCAWSVQGLSNQPQHFGDGTRLSIL.